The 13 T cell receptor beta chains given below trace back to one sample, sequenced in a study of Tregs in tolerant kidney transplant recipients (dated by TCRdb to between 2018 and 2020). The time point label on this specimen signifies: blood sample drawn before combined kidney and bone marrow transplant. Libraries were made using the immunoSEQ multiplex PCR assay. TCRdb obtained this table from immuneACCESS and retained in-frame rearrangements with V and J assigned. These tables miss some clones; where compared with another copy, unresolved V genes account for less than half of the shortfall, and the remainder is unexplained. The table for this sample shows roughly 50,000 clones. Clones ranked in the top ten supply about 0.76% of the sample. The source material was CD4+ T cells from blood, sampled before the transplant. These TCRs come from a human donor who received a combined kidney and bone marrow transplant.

The CDR3 is CASGLPPGEQYF. The part of the CDR3 DNA that was read is TGTGCCAGCGGACTCCCTCCGGGCGAG. This chain connects TRBV7-9 to TRBJ2-7; TRBD2 might be the D (5 bases). The CDR3 extends 3 residues past the end of the read, so its final part is completed from the germline J gene. Germline assignment: CDR1 SEHNR and CDR2 FQNEAQ (reference sequence). The length of the CDR3 is 12 residues. Trimming left V 8 bases short and J 6 bases short, with 14 bases between.

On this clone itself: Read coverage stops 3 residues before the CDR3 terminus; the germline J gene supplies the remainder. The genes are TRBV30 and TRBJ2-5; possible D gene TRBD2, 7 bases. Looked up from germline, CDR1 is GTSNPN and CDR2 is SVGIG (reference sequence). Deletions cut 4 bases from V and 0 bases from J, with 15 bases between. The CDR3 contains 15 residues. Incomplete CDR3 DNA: TGTGCCTGGACGAAGGGGGGGAGGAACCAAGAGACC. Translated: CAWTKGGRNQET. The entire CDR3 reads CAWTKGGRNQETQYF.

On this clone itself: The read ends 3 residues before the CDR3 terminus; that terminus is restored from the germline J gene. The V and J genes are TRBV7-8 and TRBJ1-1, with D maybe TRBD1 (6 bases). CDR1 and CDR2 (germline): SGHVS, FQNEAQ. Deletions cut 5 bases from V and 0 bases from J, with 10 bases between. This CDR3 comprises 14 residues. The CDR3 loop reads CASSRGQLNTEAFF. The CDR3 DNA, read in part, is TGTGCCAGCAGCCGAGGACAGTTGAACACTGAA.

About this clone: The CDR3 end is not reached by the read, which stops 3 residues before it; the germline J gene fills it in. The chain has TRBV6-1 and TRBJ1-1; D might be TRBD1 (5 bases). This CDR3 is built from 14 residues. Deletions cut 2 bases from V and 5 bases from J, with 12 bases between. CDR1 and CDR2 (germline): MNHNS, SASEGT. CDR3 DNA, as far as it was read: TGTGCCAGCAGTGAATGGGGCGATAGGACTGAA. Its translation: CASSEWGDRTE. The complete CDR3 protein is CASSEWGDRTEAFF.

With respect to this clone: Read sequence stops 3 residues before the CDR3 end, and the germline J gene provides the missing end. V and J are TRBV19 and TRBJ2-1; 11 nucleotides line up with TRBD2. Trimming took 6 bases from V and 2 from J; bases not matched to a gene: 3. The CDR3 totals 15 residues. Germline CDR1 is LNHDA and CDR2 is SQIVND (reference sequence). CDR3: CASRSSGGAYNEQFF. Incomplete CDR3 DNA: TGTGCCAGTAGAAGTAGCGGGGGGGCCTACAATGAG.

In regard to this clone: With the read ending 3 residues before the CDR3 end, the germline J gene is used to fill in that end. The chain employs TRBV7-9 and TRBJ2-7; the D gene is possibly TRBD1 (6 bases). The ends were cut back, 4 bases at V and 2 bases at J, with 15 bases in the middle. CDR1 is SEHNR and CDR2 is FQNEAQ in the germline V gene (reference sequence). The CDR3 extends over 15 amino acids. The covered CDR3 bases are TGTGCCAGCAGCTCCCCGGAAAAGGGGGCCTACGAG. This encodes CASSSPEKGAYE. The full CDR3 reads CASSSPEKGAYEQYF.

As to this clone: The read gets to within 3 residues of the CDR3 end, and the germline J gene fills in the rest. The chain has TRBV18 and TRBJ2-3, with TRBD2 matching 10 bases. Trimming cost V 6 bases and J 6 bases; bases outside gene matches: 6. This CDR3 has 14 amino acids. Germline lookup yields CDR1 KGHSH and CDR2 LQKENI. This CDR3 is CASSPLAGVDTQYF. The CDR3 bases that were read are TGTGCCAGCTCGCCCCTAGCGGGGGTTGATACG.

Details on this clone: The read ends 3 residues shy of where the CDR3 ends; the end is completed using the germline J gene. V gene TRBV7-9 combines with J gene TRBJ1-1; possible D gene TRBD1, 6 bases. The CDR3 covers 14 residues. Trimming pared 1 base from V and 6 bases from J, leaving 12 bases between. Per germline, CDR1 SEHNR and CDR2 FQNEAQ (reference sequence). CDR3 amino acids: CASSLDQGKAEAFF. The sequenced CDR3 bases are TGTGCCAGCAGCTTAGACCAGGGGAAGGCTGAA.

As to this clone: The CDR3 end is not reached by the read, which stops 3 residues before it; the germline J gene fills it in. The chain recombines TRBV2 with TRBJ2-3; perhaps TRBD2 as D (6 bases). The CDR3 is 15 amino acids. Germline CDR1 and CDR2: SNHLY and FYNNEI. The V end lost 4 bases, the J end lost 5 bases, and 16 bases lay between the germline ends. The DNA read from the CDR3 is TGTGCCAGCAGTGGACTAGAGGGTAAAGGAGATACG. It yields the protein CASSGLEGKGDT. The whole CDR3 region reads CASSGLEGKGDTQYF.

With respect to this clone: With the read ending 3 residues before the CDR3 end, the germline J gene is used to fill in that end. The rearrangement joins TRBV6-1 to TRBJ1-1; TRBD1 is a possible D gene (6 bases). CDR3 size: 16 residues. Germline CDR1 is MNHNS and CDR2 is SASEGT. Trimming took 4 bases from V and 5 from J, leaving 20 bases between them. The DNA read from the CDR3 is TGTGCCAGCAGTGGAGGGGCCCAACAGGGCCGAACTGAA. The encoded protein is CASSGGAQQGRTE. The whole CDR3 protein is CASSGGAQQGRTEAFF.

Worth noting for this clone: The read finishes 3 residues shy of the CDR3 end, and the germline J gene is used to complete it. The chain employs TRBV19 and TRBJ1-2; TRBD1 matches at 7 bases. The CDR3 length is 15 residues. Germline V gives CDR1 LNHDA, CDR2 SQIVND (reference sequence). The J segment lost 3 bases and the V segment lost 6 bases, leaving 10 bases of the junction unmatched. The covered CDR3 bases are TGTGCCAGTAGAGCCCCCGACAGGGATGACTATGGC. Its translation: CASRAPDRDDYG. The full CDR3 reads CASRAPDRDDYGYTF.

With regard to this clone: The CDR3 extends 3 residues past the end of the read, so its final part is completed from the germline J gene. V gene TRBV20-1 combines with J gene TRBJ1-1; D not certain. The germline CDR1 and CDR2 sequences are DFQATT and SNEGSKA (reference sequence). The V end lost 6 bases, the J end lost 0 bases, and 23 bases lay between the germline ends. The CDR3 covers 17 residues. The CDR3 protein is CSALNSVGRTLNTEAFF. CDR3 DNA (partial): TGCAGTGCCCTTAACTCGGTGGGCAGAACTCTGAACACTGAA.

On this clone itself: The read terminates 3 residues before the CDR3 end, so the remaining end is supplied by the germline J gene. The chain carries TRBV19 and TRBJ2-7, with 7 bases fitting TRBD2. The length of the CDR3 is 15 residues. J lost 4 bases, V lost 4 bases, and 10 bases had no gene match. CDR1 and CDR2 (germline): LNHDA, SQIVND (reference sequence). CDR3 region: CASSTSLAAPYEQYF. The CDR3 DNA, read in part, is TGTGCCAGTAGTACTTCTCTAGCGGCTCCATACGAG.